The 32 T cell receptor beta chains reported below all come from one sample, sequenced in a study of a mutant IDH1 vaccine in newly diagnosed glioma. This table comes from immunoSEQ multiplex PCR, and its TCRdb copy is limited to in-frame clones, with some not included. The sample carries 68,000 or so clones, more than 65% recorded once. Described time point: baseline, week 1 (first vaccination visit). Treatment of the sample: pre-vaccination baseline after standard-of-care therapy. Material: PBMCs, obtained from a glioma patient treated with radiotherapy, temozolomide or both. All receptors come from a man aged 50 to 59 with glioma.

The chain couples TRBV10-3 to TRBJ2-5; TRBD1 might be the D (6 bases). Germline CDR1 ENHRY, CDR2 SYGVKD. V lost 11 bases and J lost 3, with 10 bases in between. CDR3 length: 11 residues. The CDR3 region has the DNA TGTGCCTCCAGGGGCGAAGAGACCCAGTACTTC. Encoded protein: CASRGEETQYF.

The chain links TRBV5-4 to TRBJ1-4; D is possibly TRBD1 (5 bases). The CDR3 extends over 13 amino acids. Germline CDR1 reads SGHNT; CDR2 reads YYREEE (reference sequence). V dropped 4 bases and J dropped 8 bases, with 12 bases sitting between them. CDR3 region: CASSGGAGEKLFF. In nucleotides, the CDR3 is TGTGCCAGCAGCGGCGGGGCCGGCGAAAAACTGTTTTTT.

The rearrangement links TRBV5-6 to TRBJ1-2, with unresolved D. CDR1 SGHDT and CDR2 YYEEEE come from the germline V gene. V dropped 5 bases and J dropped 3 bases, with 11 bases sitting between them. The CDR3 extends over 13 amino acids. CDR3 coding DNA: TGTGCCAGCAGTTCCTTGGGAGACTATGGCTACACCTTC. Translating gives CASSSLGDYGYTF.

The CDR3 bases are TGTGCCAGCAGCCTTCGGATAGACTACGAGCAGTACTTC. It yields the protein CASSLRIDYEQYF. The chain combines TRBV7-9 with TRBJ2-7; D gene unclear. Trimming stripped 5 bases from V and 3 bases from J, with 11 bases between. Germline V gene data show CDR1 as SEHNR and CDR2 as FQNEAQ (reference sequence). The CDR3 is 13 amino acids. The entire variable domain, with the rest obtained from reference TRBV7-9 and TRBJ2-7, is as follows: DTGVSQNPRHKITKRGQNVTFRCDPISEHNRLYWYRQTLGQGPEFLTYFQNEAQLEKSRLLSDRFSAERPKGSFSTLEIQRTEQGDSAMYLCASSLRIDYEQYFGPGTRLTVT.

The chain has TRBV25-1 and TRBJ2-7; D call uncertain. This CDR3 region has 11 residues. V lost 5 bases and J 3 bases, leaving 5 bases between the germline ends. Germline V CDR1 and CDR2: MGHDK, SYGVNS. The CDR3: CASSSVYEQYF. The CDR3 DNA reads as TGTGCCAGCAGTTCAGTCTACGAGCAGTACTTC.

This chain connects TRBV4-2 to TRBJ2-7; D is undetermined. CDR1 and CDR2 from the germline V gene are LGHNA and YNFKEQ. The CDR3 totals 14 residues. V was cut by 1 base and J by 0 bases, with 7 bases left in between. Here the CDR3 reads CASSQAASSYEQYF. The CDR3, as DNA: TGTGCCAGCAGCCAAGCAGCTAGCTCCTACGAGCAGTACTTC.

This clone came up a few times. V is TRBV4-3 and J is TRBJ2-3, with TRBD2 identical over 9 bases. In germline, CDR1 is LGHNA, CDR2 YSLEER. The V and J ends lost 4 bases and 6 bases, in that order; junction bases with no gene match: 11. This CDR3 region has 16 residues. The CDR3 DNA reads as TGCGCCAGCAGCCCTTCCCCAGCGGGGGGCGGGGATACGCAGTATTTT. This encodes CASSPSPAGGGDTQYF.

CDR3 sequence: CASSPQLRGGLVHEQFF. CDR3 coding DNA: TGTGCCAGCAGCCCCCAGTTGCGGGGGGGCTTGGTACATGAGCAGTTCTTC. The chain combines TRBV9 with TRBJ2-1; TRBD2 agrees at 9 bases. Per germline, CDR1 SGDLS and CDR2 YYNGEE. With V trimmed by 4 bases and J by 8 bases, 16 bases remained unmatched. There are 17 residues in the CDR3.

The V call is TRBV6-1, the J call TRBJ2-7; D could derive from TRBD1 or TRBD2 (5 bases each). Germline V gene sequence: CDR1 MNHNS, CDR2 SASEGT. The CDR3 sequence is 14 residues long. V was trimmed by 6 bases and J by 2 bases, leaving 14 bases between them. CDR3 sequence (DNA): TGTGCCAGCAGAGGGGAGACACCTACCTACGAGCAGTACTTC. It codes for CASRGETPTYEQYF.

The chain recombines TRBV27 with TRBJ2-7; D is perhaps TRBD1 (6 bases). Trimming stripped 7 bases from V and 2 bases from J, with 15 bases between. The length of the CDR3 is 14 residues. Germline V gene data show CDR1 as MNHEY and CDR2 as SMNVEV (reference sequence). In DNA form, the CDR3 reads TGTGCCAGCACTCCCAGGAACAGGGCCTACGAGCAGTACTTC. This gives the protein CASTPRNRAYEQYF.

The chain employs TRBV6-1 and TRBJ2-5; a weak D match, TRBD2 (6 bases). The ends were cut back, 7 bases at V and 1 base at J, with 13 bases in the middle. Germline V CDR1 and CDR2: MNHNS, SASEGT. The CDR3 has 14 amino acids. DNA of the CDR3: TGTGCCAGCAAAGTTCCGGGACTCCAAGAGACCCAGTACTTC. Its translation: CASKVPGLQETQYF.

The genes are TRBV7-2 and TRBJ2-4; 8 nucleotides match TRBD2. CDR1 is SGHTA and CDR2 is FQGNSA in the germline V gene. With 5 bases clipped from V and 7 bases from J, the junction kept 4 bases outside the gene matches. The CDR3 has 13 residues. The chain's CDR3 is CASSNTSGNIQYF. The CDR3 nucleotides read TGTGCCAGCAGCAATACTAGCGGTAACATTCAGTACTTC.

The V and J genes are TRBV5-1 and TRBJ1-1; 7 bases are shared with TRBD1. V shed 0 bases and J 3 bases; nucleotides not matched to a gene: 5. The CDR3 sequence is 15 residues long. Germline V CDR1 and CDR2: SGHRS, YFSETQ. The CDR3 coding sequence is TGCGCCAGCAGCTTGGGCCAACAGGGGCACACTGAAGCTTTCTTT. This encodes CASSLGQQGHTEAFF.

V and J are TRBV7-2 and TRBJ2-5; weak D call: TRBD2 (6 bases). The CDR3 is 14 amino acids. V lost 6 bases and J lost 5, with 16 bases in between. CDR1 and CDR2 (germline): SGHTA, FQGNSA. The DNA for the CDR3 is TGTGCCAGCAGTTCTCCCGGGGGTCGGGAGACCCAGTACTTC. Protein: CASSSPGGRETQYF.

The CDR3 region is CASSSIGHPGEQYF. CDR3 nucleotide sequence: TGTGCCAGCAGCTCCATAGGACACCCTGGCGAGCAGTACTTC. V and J are TRBV7-9 and TRBJ2-7, with D maybe TRBD1 (5 bases). The CDR3 is 14 residues long. With 4 bases removed from V and 6 bases from J, the gap between germline ends came to 16 bases. Per the germline V gene, CDR1 is SEHNR and CDR2 is FQNEAQ (reference sequence). The entire variable domain, with the rest obtained from reference TRBV7-9 and TRBJ2-7, is as follows: DTGVSQNPRHKITKRGQNVTFRCDPISEHNRLYWYRQTLGQGPEFLTYFQNEAQLEKSRLLSDRFSAERPKGSFSTLEIQRTEQGDSAMYLCASSSIGHPGEQYFGPGTRLTVT.

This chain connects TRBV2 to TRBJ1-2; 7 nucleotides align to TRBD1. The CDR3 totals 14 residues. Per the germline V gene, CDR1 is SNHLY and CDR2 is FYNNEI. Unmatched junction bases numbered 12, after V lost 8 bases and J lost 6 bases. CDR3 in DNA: TGTGCCAGCGGTAGACAGGGTAGAGGGGATGGCTACACCTTC. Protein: CASGRQGRGDGYTF.

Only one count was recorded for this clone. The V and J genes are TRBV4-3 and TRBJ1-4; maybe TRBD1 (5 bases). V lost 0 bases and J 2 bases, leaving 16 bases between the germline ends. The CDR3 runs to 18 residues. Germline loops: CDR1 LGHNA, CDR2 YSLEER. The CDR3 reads CASSQDSSGGMTNEKLFF. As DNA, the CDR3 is TGCGCCAGCAGCCAAGATTCCTCGGGGGGGATGACTAATGAAAAACTGTTTTTT.

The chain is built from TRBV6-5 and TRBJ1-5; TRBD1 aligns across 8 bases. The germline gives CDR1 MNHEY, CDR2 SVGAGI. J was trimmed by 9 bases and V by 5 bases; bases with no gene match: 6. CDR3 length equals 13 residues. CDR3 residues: CASSPDRGLPQHF. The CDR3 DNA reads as TGTGCCAGCAGTCCCGACAGGGGCCTGCCCCAGCATTTT.

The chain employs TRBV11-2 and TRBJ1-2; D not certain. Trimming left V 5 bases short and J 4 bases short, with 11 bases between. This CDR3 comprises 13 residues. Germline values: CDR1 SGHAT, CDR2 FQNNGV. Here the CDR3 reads CASSEGASYGYTF. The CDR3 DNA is TGTGCCAGCAGCGAGGGCGCGAGCTATGGCTACACCTTC.

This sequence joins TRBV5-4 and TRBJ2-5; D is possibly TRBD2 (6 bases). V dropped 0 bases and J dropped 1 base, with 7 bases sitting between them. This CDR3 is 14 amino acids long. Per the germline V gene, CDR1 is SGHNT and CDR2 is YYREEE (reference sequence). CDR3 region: CASSLGRGQETQYF. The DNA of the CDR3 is TGTGCCAGCAGCTTGGGGCGGGGCCAAGAGACCCAGTACTTC.

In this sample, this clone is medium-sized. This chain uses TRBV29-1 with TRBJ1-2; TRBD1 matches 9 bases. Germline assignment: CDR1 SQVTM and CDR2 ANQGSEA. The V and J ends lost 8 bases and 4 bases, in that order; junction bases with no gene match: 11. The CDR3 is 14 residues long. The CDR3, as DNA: TGCAGCTCCCTGGGACAGGGTAGTGGCTATGGCTACACCTTC. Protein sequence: CSSLGQGSGYGYTF. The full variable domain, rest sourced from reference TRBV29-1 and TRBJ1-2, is SAVISQKPSRDICQRGTSLTIQCQVDSQVTMMFWYRQQPGQSLTLIATANQGSEATYESGFVIDKFPISRPNLTFSTLTVSNMSPEDSSIYLCSSLGQGSGYGYTFGSGTRLTVV.

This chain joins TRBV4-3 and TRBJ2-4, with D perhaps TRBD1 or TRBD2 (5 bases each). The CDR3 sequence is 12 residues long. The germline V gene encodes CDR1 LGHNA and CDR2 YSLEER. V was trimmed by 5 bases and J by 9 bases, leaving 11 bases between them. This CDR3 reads CASSGGRGIQYF. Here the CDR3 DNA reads TGCGCCAGCAGCGGGGGTCGCGGCATTCAGTACTTC.

CDR3: CASTRGTEKETQYF. The CDR3 nucleotides are TGTGCCAGCACCCGAGGAACGGAGAAAGAGACCCAGTACTTC. The chain employs TRBV6-1 and TRBJ2-5, with no clear D. The V gene's germline CDR1 is MNHNS and CDR2 SASEGT. Trimming took off 7 bases at V and 3 bases at J, with 15 bases between the two ends. The CDR3 sequence is 14 residues long.

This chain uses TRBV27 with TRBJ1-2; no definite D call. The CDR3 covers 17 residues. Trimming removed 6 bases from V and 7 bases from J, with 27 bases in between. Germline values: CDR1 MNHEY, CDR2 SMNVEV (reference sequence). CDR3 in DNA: TGTGCCAGCAGCCCCTCAGCCGGAGGACCCGGAGGTTCTGGCTACACCTTC. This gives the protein CASSPSAGGPGGSGYTF.

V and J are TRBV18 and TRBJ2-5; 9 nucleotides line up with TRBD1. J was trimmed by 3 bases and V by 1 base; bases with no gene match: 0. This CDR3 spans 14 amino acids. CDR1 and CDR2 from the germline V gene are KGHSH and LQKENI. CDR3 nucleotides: TGTGCCAGCTCACCACGGGACAGGGAAGAGACCCAGTACTTC. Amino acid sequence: CASSPRDREETQYF.

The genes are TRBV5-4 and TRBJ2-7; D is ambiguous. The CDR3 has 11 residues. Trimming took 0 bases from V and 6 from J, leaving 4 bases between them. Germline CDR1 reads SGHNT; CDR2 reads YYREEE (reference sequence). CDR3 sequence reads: CASSLGGEQYF. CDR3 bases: TGTGCCAGCAGCTTGGGCGGCGAGCAGTACTTC.

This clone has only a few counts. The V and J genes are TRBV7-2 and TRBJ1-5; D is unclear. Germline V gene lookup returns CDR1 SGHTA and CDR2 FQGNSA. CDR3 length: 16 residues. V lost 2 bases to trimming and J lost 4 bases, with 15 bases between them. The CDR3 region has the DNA TGTGCCAGCAGCTTAAGACCCCCGGCAGGTAATCAGCCCCAGCATTTT. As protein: CASSLRPPAGNQPQHF.

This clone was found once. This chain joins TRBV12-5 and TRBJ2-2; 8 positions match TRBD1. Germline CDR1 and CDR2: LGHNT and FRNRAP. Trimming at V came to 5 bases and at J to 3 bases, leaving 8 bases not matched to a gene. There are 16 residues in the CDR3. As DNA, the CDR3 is TGTGCTAGTGGTACGACAGGGGCGGTAGACACCGGGGAGCTGTTTTTT. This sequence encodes CASGTTGAVDTGELFF.

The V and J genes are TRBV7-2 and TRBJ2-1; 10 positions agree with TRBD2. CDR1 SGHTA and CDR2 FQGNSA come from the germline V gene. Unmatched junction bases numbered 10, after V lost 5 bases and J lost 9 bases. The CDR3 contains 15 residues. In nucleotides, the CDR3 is TGTGCCAGCAGCCCCACGGCTAGCGGGGGTGGTGAGCAGTTCTTC. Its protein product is CASSPTASGGGEQFF.

The CDR3 is CASSENWRGKAGELFF. The DNA of the CDR3 is TGTGCCAGCAGTGAAAATTGGCGGGGGAAGGCCGGGGAGCTGTTTTTT. The chain recombines TRBV6-1 with TRBJ2-2; 7 bases align to TRBD2. V was clipped by 2 bases and J by 6 bases; unmatched bases: 9. This CDR3 is built from 16 residues. Germline V gene data show CDR1 as MNHNS and CDR2 as SASEGT.

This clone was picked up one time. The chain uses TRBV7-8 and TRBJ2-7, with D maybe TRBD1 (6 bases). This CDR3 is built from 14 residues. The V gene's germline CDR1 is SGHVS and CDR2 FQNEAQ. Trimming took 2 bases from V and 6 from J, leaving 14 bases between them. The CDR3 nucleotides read TGTGCCAGCAGCTTATCAACAGGGTTTGGCGAGCAGTACTTC. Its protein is CASSLSTGFGEQYF.

CDR3 protein: CASSYRDLYNEQFF. CDR3 nucleotide sequence: TGTGCCAGCAGTTACAGGGATTTATACAATGAGCAGTTCTTC. This chain links TRBV6-6 with TRBJ2-1; no clear D. The V and J ends lost 2 bases and 4 bases respectively, with 9 bases between them. CDR1 and CDR2 from the germline V gene are MNHNY and SVGAGI (reference sequence). CDR3 length: 14 amino acids.